One and the same sample provided the 22 T cell receptor beta chains below, sequenced in a study of blood T cell repertoires in COVID-19. The table came from immunoSEQ multiplex PCR; TCRdb's copy has only in-frame clones and leaves some out. The sample lists about 180,000 clones; just over 85% were seen once. Sequenced material: PBMCs or T cells enriched from blood (not recorded which). The receptors derive from a woman aged 18-29 years who had recovered from COVID-19.

The chain couples TRBV28 to TRBJ1-5, with D possibly being TRBD1 (6 bases). Trimming removed 4 bases from V and 4 bases from J, with 11 bases in between. The germline V gene encodes CDR1 MDHEN and CDR2 SYDVKM. The CDR3 is 14 residues long. The CDR3 reads CASSSWTENQPQHF. DNA for the CDR3: TGTGCCAGCAGTTCCTGGACAGAGAATCAGCCCCAGCATTTT. Full variable domain (missing parts from reference TRBV28 and TRBJ1-5): DVKVTQSSRYLVKRTGEKVFLECVQDMDHENMFWYRQDPGLGLRLIYFSYDVKMKEKGDIPEGYSVSREKKERFSLILESASTNQTSMYLCASSSWTENQPQHFGDGTRLSIL.

The chain joins TRBV19 to TRBJ2-7; 7 nucleotides match TRBD1. After removal of 3 bases from V and 1 base from J, the junction contained 6 bases not matched to a gene. Looked up from germline, CDR1 is LNHDA and CDR2 is SQIVND (reference sequence). This CDR3 region has 15 residues. The CDR3 DNA reads as TGTGCCAGTAGTATCAGGGGGTCCTCATCCTACGAGCAGTACTTC. Its protein is CASSIRGSSSYEQYF.

The chain combines TRBV5-6 with TRBJ2-1; D is perhaps TRBD2 (6 bases). The CDR3 extends over 13 amino acids. The V end was cut by 4 bases, the J end by 8 bases, with 13 bases between. Germline-derived CDR1 and CDR2 are SGHDT and YYEEEE. CDR3 sequence: CASSEGTLHEQFF. Here the CDR3 DNA reads TGTGCCAGCAGCGAAGGGACTTTGCATGAGCAGTTCTTC.

This clone has only one observation. The chain recombines TRBV13 with TRBJ2-2, with 7 bases aligning to TRBD2. The germline CDR1 and CDR2 sequences are PRHDT and FYEKMQ (reference sequence). V shed 5 bases and J 6 bases; nucleotides not matched to a gene: 9. CDR3 length: 15 residues. CDR3 in amino acids: CASSPQWAGAGELFF. The CDR3, as DNA: TGTGCCAGCAGCCCACAGTGGGCGGGGGCCGGGGAGCTGTTTTTT.

A few counts support this clone. The gene calls are TRBV3-1 (or the pseudogene TRBV3-2) and TRBJ1-3; perhaps TRBD1 as D (5 bases). Germline V CDR1 and CDR2: LGHDT, YNNKEL (reference sequence). V lost 1 base, J lost 7 bases, and 23 bases lay in between. This CDR3 spans 18 amino acids. The CDR3 sequence: CASSQVGLQVVGRNTIYF. DNA for the CDR3: TGTGCCAGCAGCCAAGTGGGCCTACAGGTTGTAGGACGTAACACCATATATTTT.

This chain uses TRBV6-5 with TRBJ1-2; a weak D match, TRBD1 (5 bases). This CDR3 is 13 amino acids long. The V gene's germline CDR1 is MNHEY and CDR2 SVGAGI. Trimming pared 6 bases from V and 13 bases from J, leaving 21 bases between. The CDR3 DNA sequence: TGTGCCAGCAGACCAACCACCGGACAAAGCTTCACCTTC. Encoded protein: CASRPTTGQSFTF.

This clone is a singleton in its sample. The J gene is TRBJ2-3, the V gene TRBV2; D perhaps matches TRBD2 (5 bases). This CDR3 has 13 amino acids. Germline loops: CDR1 SNHLY, CDR2 FYNNEI. With 3 bases removed from V and 5 bases from J, the gap between germline ends came to 9 bases. The CDR3 is CASSERTVDTQYF. CDR3 in DNA: TGTGCCAGCAGTGAGAGGACTGTAGATACGCAGTATTTT.

The chain has TRBV28 and TRBJ2-7; TRBD2 matches 10 bases. This CDR3 is 17 amino acids long. Trimming cost V 2 bases and J 10 bases; bases outside gene matches: 17. Per germline, CDR1 MDHEN and CDR2 SYDVKM. Here the CDR3 DNA reads TGTGCCAGCAGTTTAAGGAAGTTCGAGCGGGAGGGACGCCCCCAGTACTTC. Its protein is CASSLRKFEREGRPQYF.

The chain couples TRBV5-1 to TRBJ1-1, with D perhaps matching TRBD1 (6 bases). With 2 bases removed from V and 6 bases from J, the gap between germline ends came to 14 bases. This CDR3 contains 14 residues. The germline V gene encodes CDR1 SGHRS and CDR2 YFSETQ. This chain's CDR3 is CASSLQGGVAEAFF. In nucleotides, the CDR3 is TGCGCCAGCAGCTTACAGGGAGGGGTCGCTGAAGCTTTCTTT.

In its sample, this clone was seen a few times. The rearrangement links TRBV2 to TRBJ1-2; the D gene is possibly TRBD1 (5 bases). This CDR3 spans 15 amino acids. Trimming shortened V by 2 bases and J by 8 bases, and 18 bases separated the two germline ends. Germline assignment: CDR1 SNHLY and CDR2 FYNNEI. CDR3 sequence: CASSEIREGQEGYTF. DNA for the CDR3: TGTGCCAGCAGTGAAATCAGGGAAGGTCAGGAAGGCTACACCTTC.

The gene calls are TRBV5-4 and TRBJ2-7; TRBD2 is a possible D gene (6 bases). Germline CDR1 is SGHNT and CDR2 is YYREEE (reference sequence). The V end lost 1 base, the J end lost 3 bases, and 8 bases lay between the germline ends. The CDR3 has 13 residues. This CDR3 is CASSLMRDYEQYF. In DNA form, the CDR3 reads TGTGCCAGCAGCTTGATGCGGGACTACGAGCAGTACTTC. The whole variable domain, filled in from reference TRBV5-4 and TRBJ2-7, reads ETGVTQSPTHLIKTRGQQVTLRCSSQSGHNTVSWYQQALGQGPQFIFQYYREEENGRGNFPPRFSGLQFPNYSSELNVNALELDDSALYLCASSLMRDYEQYFGPGTRLTVT.

The rearrangement uses TRBV15 and TRBJ2-7; 7 nucleotides line up with TRBD1. The CDR3 covers 13 residues. The V segment lost 6 bases and the J segment 4 bases; nucleotides outside the gene matches: 6. The germline V gene encodes CDR1 LNHNV and CDR2 YYDKDF (reference sequence). The CDR3 coding sequence is TGTGCCACCAGAGCCGGGACAGATTACGAGCAGTACTTC. Protein: CATRAGTDYEQYF.

The chain uses TRBV10-3 and TRBJ1-4, with D possibly TRBD1 on 6 matching bases. In germline, CDR1 is ENHRY, CDR2 SYGVKD. The germline V and J ends were trimmed by 6 bases and 4 bases, with 12 bases remaining between them. This CDR3 spans 14 amino acids. The CDR3 loop reads CAIRNRDDNEKLFF. The CDR3 DNA sequence: TGTGCCATCAGGAACAGGGATGATAATGAAAAACTGTTTTTT.

The chain combines TRBV7-8 with TRBJ2-7; no clear D gene. V dropped 1 base and J dropped 1 base, with 14 bases sitting between them. The CDR3 consists of 16 residues. Germline CDR1 SGHVS, CDR2 FQNEAQ. The CDR3 reads CASSLEVVPGSYEQYF. CDR3 nucleotides: TGTGCCAGCAGCTTAGAGGTAGTACCCGGGTCCTACGAGCAGTACTTC.

The chain is built from TRBV10-3 and TRBJ2-3; 13 bases map to TRBD2. The CDR3 loop spans 19 amino acids. Germline-derived CDR1 and CDR2 are ENHRY and SYGVKD. V lost 4 bases to trimming and J lost 5 bases; unmatched junction nucleotides: 15. Written as DNA, the CDR3 is TGTGCCATCAGTGGTTTTCCGCGGACTAGCGGGAGCATAGAAGATACGCAGTATTTT. It yields the protein CAISGFPRTSGSIEDTQYF.

The CDR3 bases are TGCGCCAGCAGGAGCCCAGGGCAAAATCAGCCCCAGCATTTT. It codes for CASRSPGQNQPQHF. This chain connects TRBV10-2 to TRBJ1-5; TRBD1 is a possible D gene (5 bases). V gave up 6 bases and J gave up 4 bases, with 13 bases separating them. Per the germline V gene, CDR1 is WSHSY and CDR2 is SAAADI. This CDR3 region has 14 residues.

This chain connects TRBV28 to TRBJ2-7; tentative D call: TRBD1 (5 bases). Per the germline V gene, CDR1 is MDHEN and CDR2 is SYDVKM. The CDR3 runs 16 residues. V gave up 6 bases and J gave up 4 bases, with 22 bases separating them. CDR3 bases: TGTGCCAGCAGCGATCCCGCCCAGGGTGGGCATTACGAGCAGTACTTC. This translates into CASSDPAQGGHYEQYF.

V and J are TRBV5-1 and TRBJ1-1, with D maybe TRBD1 (6 bases). This CDR3 has 15 amino acids. Trimming shortened V by 1 base and J by 1 base, and 11 bases separated the two germline ends. CDR1 is SGHRS and CDR2 is YFSETQ in the germline V gene. CDR3 amino acids: CASSLKQGSNTEAFF. As DNA, the CDR3 is TGCGCCAGCAGCTTGAAACAGGGATCGAACACTGAAGCTTTCTTT.

The rearrangement uses TRBV27 and TRBJ2-7; a possible D gene is TRBD1 (6 bases). CDR1 and CDR2 from the germline V gene are MNHEY and SMNVEV (reference sequence). Trimming shortened V by 5 bases and J by 6 bases, and 8 bases separated the two germline ends. The CDR3 loop spans 11 amino acids. The CDR3: CASSVGGEQYF. The CDR3 DNA sequence: TGTGCCAGCAGTGTAGGGGGCGAGCAGTACTTC.

In DNA form, the CDR3 reads TGTGCCAGCAGCCAAGGGGCTAGCGGGAGTAGCAATGAGCAGTTCTTC. Its protein product is CASSQGASGSSNEQFF. The chain uses TRBV3-1 (or the pseudogene TRBV3-2) and TRBJ2-1, with 10 bases matching TRBD2. Germline V CDR1 and CDR2: LGHDT, YNNKEL (reference sequence). The CDR3 loop spans 16 amino acids. V gave up 1 base and J gave up 6 bases; unmatched junction bases: 6.

This chain connects TRBV19 to TRBJ1-3; a weak D match, TRBD1 (6 bases). The germline V gene encodes CDR1 LNHDA and CDR2 SQIVND (reference sequence). Trimming took 6 bases from V and 0 from J, leaving 21 bases between them. The CDR3 sequence is 18 residues long. The CDR3 region has the DNA TGTGCCAGTAGCCTAAACGGACAGCCAGAACCCTCTGGAAACACCATATATTTT. This encodes CASSLNGQPEPSGNTIYF.

The chain employs TRBV2 and TRBJ2-7; TRBD1 is a possible D gene (5 bases). The CDR3 totals 18 residues. Germline CDR1 SNHLY, CDR2 FYNNEI. The V gene lost 2 bases and the J gene lost 2 bases, with 22 bases spanning the gap. The CDR3 reads CASSETLPGMVTAYEQYF. DNA for the CDR3: TGTGCCAGCAGTGAAACCCTCCCAGGGATGGTTACGGCCTACGAGCAGTACTTC.